The entry below describes one T cell receptor (beta chain). Its antigen is unknown. This record comes from a study of T cells in localized non-small cell lung cancer. The study, taken as a whole, reports: Higher adjacent-lung clonality was associated with shorter survival. Among the top 100 tumor clones, a median approximately 55 appeared in adjacent lung.

Sequencing used immunoSEQ multiplex PCR; TCRdb keeps in-frame clones, though not all of them. This table has tens of thousands of clones, approximately 90% appearing once. This CDR3 region has 14 residues. Per the germline V gene, CDR1 is SGDLS and CDR2 is YYNGEE. The V segment lost 3 bases and the J segment 8 bases; nucleotides outside the gene matches: 10. The chain uses TRBV9 and TRBJ1-2; TRBD1 aligns across 7 bases. Specimen: peripheral blood, collected before any cancer treatment. The TCR was taken from a man aged 35 to 69 with stage I squamous cell lung carcinoma. This CDR3 is CASSANTGEQGYTF. In nucleotides, the CDR3 is TGTGCCAGCAGCGCCAACACAGGGGAACAGGGCTACACCTTC.